Listed below are T cell receptor beta chains from one sample, sequenced in a study of cytomegalovirus exposure and HLA in healthy donors. The table came from immunoSEQ multiplex PCR; TCRdb's copy has only in-frame clones and leaves some out. The sample comprises 180,000 or so clones, around 80% of which are singletons, and more than 1.5% rests with the top ten. Specimen: PBMCs. The receptors derive from a man between 35 and 55 years old in good health and CMV-seronegative. Each CDR3 is given with its conserved first and last residue. The D gene is left open where the match is weak.

D: TRBD2; J: TRBJ2-1; V: TRBV30; CDR3: CAWARAGLGYNEQFF
D: .; J: TRBJ2-2; V: TRBV28; CDR3: CASSFGEANTGELFF
D: .; J: TRBJ2-1; V: TRBV9; CDR3: CASSVEFRSRGITYNEQFF
D: TRBD2; J: TRBJ2-1; V: TRBV6-5; CDR3: CASSFIAGVLYNEQFF
D: .; J: TRBJ2-2; V: TRBV7-3; CDR3: CASSEAGELFF
D: .; J: TRBJ1-4; V: TRBV25-1; CDR3: CASSDEGRTNEKLFF
D: TRBD1; J: TRBJ1-2; V: TRBV30; CDR3: CAWSVGSRGFRNYGYTF
D: .; J: TRBJ2-5; V: TRBV28; CDR3: CASSPDFQETQYF
D: TRBD2; J: TRBJ2-1; V: TRBV5-4; CDR3: CASSLGLAQSSYNEQFF
D: TRBD1; J: TRBJ2-7; V: TRBV10-1; CDR3: CASSAGQGRRRDGEQYF
D: .; J: TRBJ1-5; V: TRBV19; CDR3: CASSIGGTGSNQPQHF
D: .; J: TRBJ1-1; V: TRBV6-5; CDR3: CASSYGGNTEAFF
D: TRBD1; J: TRBJ2-1; V: TRBV9; CDR3: CASSVGRGPYNEQFF
D: TRBD2; J: TRBJ2-7; V: TRBV4-3; CDR3: CASSQDPLAGSYEQYF
D: TRBD1; J: TRBJ2-1; V: TRBV5-4; CDR3: CASSLEQGAPNEQFF
D: TRBD1; J: TRBJ1-1; V: TRBV28; CDR3: CASSSTGTGGLGAFF
D: .; J: TRBJ2-1; V: TRBV5-6; CDR3: CASSFLSSPPSNEQFF
D: .; J: TRBJ1-2; V: TRBV21-1; CDR3: CASSKVGGLVWTF
D: TRBD2; J: TRBJ2-7; V: TRBV30; CDR3: CAWSVGLAGGPVEQYF
D: .; J: TRBJ1-2; V: TRBV4-3; CDR3: CASSLTRDYGTYGYTF
D: .; J: TRBJ1-4; V: TRBV28; CDR3: CASSSQGGGLNEKLFF
D: TRBD2; J: TRBJ2-1; V: TRBV7-2; CDR3: CASSLTGGAGGFEQFF
D: .; J: TRBJ2-2; V: TRBV19; CDR3: CASLRLPNTGELFF
D: TRBD1; J: TRBJ2-1; V: TRBV19; CDR3: CASSVHRGLNEQFF
D: .; J: TRBJ2-7; V: TRBV18; CDR3: CASSLARFSYEQYF
D: .; J: TRBJ2-7; V: TRBV2; CDR3: CASSDYYEQYF
D: TRBD1; J: TRBJ1-1; V: TRBV7-3; CDR3: CASSRDRGHTEAFF
D: TRBD1; J: TRBJ2-1; V: TRBV28; CDR3: CASRGQGNNEQFF